This T cell receptor (beta chain) was captured in a study of control samples from healthy donors and cancer patients. The CDR3 runs to 11 residues. Germline V gene lookup returns CDR1 DFQATT and CDR2 SNEGSKA (reference sequence). V shed 7 bases and J shed 5 bases, with 11 bases lying between them. Sequencing was performed with immunoSEQ multiplex PCR; in TCRdb, only in-frame clones are kept and a portion is missing. The sample shows about 150,000 clones, around 94% of them seen only once. The V and J genes are TRBV20-1 and TRBJ1-2, with D tentatively TRBD1 (5 bases). This TCR was recovered from a man aged 55-75 years with colorectal cancer. Sequenced: PBMCs. The CDR3 coding sequence is TGCAGTGTTGACAGCCTTTATGGCTACACCTTC. This codes for CSVDSLYGYTF.